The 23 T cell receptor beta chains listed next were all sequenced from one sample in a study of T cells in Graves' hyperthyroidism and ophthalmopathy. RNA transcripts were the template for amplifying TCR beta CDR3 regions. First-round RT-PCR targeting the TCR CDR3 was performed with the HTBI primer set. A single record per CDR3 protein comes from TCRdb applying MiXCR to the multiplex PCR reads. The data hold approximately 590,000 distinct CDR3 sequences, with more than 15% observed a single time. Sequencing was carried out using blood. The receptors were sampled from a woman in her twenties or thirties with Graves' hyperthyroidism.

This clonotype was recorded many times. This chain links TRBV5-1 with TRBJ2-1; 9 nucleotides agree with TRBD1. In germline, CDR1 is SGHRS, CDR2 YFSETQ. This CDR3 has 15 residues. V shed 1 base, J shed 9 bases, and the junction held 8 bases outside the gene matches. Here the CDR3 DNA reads TGCGCCAGCAGCTTGACCGGACAGGGGCTAAGTGAGCAGTTCTTC. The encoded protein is CASSLTGQGLSEQFF.

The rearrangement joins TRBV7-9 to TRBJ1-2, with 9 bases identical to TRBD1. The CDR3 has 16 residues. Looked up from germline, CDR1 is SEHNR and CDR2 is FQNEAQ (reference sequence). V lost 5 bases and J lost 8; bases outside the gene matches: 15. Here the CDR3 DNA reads TGTGCCAGCAGCCAAAGTGGTCAGGGACAGGGATCGGGCTACACCTTC. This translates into CASSQSGQGQGSGYTF.

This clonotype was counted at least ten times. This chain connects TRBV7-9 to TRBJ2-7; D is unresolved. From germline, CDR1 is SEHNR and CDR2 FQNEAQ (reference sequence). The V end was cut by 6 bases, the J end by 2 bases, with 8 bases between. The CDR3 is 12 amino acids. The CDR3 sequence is CASSRAPYEQYF. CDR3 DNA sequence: TGTGCCAGCAGTAGGGCGCCCTACGAGCAGTACTTC. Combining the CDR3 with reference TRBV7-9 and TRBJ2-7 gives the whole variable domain DTGVSQNPRHKITKRGQNVTFRCDPISEHNRLYWYRQTLGQGPEFLTYFQNEAQLEKSRLLSDRFSAERPKGSFSTLEIQRTEQGDSAMYLCASSRAPYEQYFGPGTRLTVT.

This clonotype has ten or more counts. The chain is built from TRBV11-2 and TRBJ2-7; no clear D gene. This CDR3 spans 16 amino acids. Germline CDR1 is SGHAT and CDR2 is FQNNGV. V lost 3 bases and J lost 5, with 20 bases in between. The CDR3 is CASSFLPDGVGNEQYF. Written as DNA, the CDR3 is TGTGCCAGCAGCTTTTTACCTGACGGCGTGGGGAACGAGCAGTACTTC.

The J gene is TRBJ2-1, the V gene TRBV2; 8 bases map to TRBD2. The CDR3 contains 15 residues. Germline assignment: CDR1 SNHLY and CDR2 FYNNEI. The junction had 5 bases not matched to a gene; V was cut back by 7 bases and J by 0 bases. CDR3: CASIGTRASYNEQFF. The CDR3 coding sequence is TGTGCCAGCATCGGGACTAGAGCCTCCTACAATGAGCAGTTCTTC.

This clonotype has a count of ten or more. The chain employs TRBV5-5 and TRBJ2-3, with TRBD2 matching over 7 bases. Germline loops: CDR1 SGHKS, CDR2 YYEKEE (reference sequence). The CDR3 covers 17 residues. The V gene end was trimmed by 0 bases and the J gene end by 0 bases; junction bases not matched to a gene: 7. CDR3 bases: TGTGCCAGCAGCTTGGTCTCTAGCGGAGCTAGCACAGATACGCAGTATTTT. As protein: CASSLVSSGASTDTQYF.

CDR3 loop: CASSGDSANYGYTF. The CDR3 DNA reads TGTGCCAGCAGTGGGGATAGCGCTAACTATGGCTACACCTTC. This chain links TRBV2 with TRBJ1-2, with D unresolved. This CDR3 has 14 amino acids. Germline lookup yields CDR1 SNHLY and CDR2 FYNNEI. Between the trimmed V and J ends, which lost 4 bases and 0 bases, there was a span of 9 bases.

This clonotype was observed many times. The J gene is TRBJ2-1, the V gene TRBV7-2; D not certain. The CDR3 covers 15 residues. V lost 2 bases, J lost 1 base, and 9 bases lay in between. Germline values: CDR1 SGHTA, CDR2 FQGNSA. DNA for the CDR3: TGTGCCAGCAGCTTATTCAGAGCATCCTACAATGAGCAGTTCTTC. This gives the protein CASSLFRASYNEQFF.

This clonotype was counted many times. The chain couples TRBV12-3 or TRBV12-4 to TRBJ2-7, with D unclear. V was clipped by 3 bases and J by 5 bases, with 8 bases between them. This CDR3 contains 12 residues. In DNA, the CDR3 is TGTGCCAGCAGTTTCGTTGTGGACGAGCAGTACTTC. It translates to CASSFVVDEQYF.

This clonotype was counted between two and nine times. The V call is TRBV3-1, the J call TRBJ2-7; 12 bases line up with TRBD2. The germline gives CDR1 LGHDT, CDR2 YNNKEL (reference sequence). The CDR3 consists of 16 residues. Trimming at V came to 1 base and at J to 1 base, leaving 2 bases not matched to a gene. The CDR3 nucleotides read TGTGCCAGCAGCCAAGCCGGACTAGCGGGATCCTACGAGCAGTACTTC. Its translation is CASSQAGLAGSYEQYF.

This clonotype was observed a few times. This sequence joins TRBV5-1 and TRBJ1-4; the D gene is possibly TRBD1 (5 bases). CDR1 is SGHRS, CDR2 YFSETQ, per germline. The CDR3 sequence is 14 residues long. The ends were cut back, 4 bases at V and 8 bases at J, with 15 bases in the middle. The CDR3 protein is CASSTRDLREKLFF. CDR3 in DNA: TGCGCCAGCAGCACCAGGGACTTGCGCGAAAAACTGTTTTTT.

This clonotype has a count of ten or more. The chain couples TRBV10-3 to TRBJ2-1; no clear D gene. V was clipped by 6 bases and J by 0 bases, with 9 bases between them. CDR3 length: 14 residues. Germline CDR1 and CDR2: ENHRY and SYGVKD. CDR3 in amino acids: CAIRASYSYNEQFF. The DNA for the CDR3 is TGTGCCATCAGGGCTTCCTACTCCTACAATGAGCAGTTCTTC.

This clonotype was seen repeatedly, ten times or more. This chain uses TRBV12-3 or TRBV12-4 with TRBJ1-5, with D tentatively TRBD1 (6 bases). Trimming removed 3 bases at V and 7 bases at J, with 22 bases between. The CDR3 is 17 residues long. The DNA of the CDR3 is TGTGCCAGCAGTTTTTCGCTAGGGGGGACTTGGAACCAGCCCCAGCATTTT. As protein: CASSFSLGGTWNQPQHF.

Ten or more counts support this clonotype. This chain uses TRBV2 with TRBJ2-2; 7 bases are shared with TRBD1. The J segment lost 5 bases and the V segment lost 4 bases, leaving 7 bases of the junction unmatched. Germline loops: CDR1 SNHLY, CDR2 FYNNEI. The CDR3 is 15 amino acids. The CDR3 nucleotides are TGTGCCAGCAGTGTTCCGGGACAGCTTACCGGGGAGCTGTTTTTT. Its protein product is CASSVPGQLTGELFF.

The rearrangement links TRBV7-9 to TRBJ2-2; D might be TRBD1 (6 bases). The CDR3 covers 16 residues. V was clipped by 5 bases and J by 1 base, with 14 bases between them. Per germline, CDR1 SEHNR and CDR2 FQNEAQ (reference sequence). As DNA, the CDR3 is TGTGCCAGCAGCGGTAGGACAGCGAAGAACACCGGGGAGCTGTTTTTT. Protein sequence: CASSGRTAKNTGELFF.

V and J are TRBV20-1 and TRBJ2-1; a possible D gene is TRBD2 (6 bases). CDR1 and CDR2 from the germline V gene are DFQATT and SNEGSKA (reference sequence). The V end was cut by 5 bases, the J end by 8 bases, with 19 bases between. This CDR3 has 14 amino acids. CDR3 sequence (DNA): TGCAGTGCTCGGGACTCCCGCTATGGGGATGAGCAGTTCTTC. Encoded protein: CSARDSRYGDEQFF.

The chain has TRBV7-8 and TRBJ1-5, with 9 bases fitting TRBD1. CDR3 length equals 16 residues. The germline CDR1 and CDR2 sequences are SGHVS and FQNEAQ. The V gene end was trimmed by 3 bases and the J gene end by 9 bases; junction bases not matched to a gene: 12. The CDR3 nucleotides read TGTGCCAGCAGCTTCCGGGACAGGGACCATTCACTGCCCCAGCATTTT. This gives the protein CASSFRDRDHSLPQHF.

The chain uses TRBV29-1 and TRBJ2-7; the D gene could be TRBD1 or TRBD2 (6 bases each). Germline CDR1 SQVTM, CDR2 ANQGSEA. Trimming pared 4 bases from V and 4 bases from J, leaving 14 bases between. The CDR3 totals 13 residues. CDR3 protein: CSVVEGGTYEQYF. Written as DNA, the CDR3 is TGCAGCGTTGTGGAAGGGGGGACTTACGAGCAGTACTTC.

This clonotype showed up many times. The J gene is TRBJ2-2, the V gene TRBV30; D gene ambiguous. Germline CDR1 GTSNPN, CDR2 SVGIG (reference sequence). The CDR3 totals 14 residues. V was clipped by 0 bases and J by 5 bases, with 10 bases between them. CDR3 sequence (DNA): TGTGCCTGGAGTGTACTCTATGAAACCGGGGAGCTGTTTTTT. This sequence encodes CAWSVLYETGELFF.

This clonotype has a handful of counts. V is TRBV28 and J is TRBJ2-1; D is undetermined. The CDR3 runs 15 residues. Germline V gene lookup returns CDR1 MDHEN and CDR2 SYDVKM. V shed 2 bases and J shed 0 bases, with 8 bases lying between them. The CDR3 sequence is CASSLVFPSYNEQFF. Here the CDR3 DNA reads TGTGCCAGCAGTTTAGTCTTCCCCTCCTACAATGAGCAGTTCTTC.

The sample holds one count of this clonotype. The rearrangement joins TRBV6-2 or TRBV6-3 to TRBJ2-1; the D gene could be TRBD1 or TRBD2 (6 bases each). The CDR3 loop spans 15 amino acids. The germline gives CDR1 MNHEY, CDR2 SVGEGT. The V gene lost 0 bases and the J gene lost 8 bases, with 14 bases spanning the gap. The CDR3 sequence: CASSYSGGRAYEQFF. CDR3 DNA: TGTGCCAGCAGTTACTCCGGGGGCAGGGCGTATGAGCAGTTCTTC.

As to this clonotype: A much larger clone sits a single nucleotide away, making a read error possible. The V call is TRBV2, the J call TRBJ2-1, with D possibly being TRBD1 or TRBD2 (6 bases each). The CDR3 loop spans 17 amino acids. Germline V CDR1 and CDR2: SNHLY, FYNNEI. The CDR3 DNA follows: TGTGCCAGCAGCCAGGCCGGGGGCAGCAGCTCCTACAGTGAGCAGTTCTTC. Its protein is CASSQAGGSSSYSEQFF.

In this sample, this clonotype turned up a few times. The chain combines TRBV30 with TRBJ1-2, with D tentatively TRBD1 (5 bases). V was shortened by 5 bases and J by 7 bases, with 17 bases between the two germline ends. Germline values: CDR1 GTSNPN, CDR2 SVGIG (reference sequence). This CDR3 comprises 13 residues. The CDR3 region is CAWSRRGGSGYTF. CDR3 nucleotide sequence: TGTGCCTGGTCCCGGCGGGGGGGGTCTGGCTACACCTTC. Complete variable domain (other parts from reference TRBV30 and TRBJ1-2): SQTIHQWPATLVQPVGSPLSLECTVEGTSNPNLYWYRQAAGRGLQLLFYSVGIGQISSEVPQNLSASRPQDRQFILSSKKLLLSDSGFYLCAWSRRGGSGYTFGSGTRLTVV.